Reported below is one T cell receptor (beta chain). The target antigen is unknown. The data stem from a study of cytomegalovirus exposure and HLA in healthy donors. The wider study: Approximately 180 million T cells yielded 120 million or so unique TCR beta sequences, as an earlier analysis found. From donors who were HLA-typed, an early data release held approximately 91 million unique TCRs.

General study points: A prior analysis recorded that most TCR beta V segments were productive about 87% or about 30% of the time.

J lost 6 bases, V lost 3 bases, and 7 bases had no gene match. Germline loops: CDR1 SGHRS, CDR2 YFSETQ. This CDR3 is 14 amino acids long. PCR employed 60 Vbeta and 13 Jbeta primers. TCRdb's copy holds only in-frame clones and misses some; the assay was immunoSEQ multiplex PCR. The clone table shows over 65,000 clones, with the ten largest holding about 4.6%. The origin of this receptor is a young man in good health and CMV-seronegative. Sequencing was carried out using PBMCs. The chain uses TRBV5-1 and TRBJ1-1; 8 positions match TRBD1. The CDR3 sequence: CASSSDRASAEAFF. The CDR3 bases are TGCGCCAGCAGCTCGGACAGGGCCTCCGCTGAAGCTTTCTTT. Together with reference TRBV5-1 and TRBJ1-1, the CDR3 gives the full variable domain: KAGVTQTPRYLIKTRGQQVTLSCSPISGHRSVSWYQQTPGQGLQFLFEYFSETQRNKGNFPGRFSGRQFSNSRSEMNVSTLELGDSALYLCASSSDRASAEAFFGQGTRLTVV.